These 26 T cell receptor beta chains came from one sample sequenced in a study of T cells expressing NK-cell markers. One entry per CDR3 protein, without DNA, is what TCRdb gives after re-calling the 5' RACE reads. Recorded here are about 460,000 distinct CDR3 sequences; the top ten clones represent more than 1.4%. Sequencing input: blood T cells: a sorted CD56 or NKG2C T cell subset, CD4+ or CD8+ T cells, or bulk PBMC T cells (not recorded which). The source of these receptors is a woman aged 50 to 65 in good health.

The rearrangement links TRBV20-1 to TRBJ2-1; TCRdb selects TRBD1, and the lack of DNA leaves this call unchecked. The CDR3 length is 13 residues. Germline CDR1 DFQATT, CDR2 SNEGSKA (reference sequence). The CDR3 here is CSAPRGGYNEQFF.

CDR3 region: CATSDRPPSGRGGEQFF. The chain uses TRBV24-1 and TRBJ2-1; with no DNA, the TCRdb D assignment of TRBD2 cannot be verified. Germline CDR1 reads KGHDR; CDR2 reads SFDVKD. The CDR3 has 17 amino acids.

The chain carries TRBV15 and TRBJ2-3; TCRdb gives TRBD2 as the D gene, but with no DNA this cannot be confirmed. This CDR3 has 18 residues. Looked up from germline, CDR1 is LNHNV and CDR2 is YYDKDF (reference sequence). This chain's CDR3 is CATSRDFPLREDTDTQYF.

The chain couples TRBV21-1 to TRBJ2-3; TCRdb gives TRBD2 as the D gene, but with no DNA this cannot be confirmed. TRBV21-1 is deemed a pseudogene. CDR3 length equals 15 residues. The CDR3 protein is CAGRSGSEGTDTQYF.

The chain recombines TRBV20-1 with TRBJ2-7; TCRdb designates TRBD2, a call that cannot be tested without DNA. CDR1 and CDR2 from the germline V gene are DFQATT and SNEGSKA (reference sequence). The CDR3 consists of 13 residues. CDR3 loop: CSARRTSGLEQYF.

The chain uses TRBV9 and TRBJ2-2. Germline V lookup: CDR1 SGDLS, CDR2 YYNGEE. There are 12 residues in the CDR3. CDR3 residues: CASSVGPGELFF.

CDR3 sequence reads: CASRREGSSYNEQFF. This rearrangement joins TRBV11-1 to TRBJ2-1. The CDR3 has 15 residues. In germline, CDR1 is SGHAT, CDR2 FQDESV (reference sequence).

The chain has TRBV12-5 and TRBJ2-3; without DNA, the TCRdb call of TRBD1 cannot be checked. Germline V gene sequence: CDR1 LGHNT, CDR2 FRNRAP. This CDR3 contains 15 residues. This CDR3 reads CASGLRTGRTDTQYF.

The chain is built from TRBV6-1 and TRBJ2-3. Germline CDR1 and CDR2: MNHNS and SASEGT. The CDR3 covers 14 residues. The CDR3 spells CASSDQYGTDTQYF.

V and J are TRBV9 and TRBJ2-1; TCRdb's D gene call, TRBD1, goes unchecked for lack of DNA. The CDR3 loop spans 16 amino acids. CDR1 and CDR2 (germline): SGDLS, YYNGEE. The CDR3 protein is CASSVAGAGHYNEQFF.

The V and J genes are TRBV29-1 and TRBJ2-1; no DNA is available, so the TRBD2 call from TCRdb remains unchecked. CDR1 SQVTM and CDR2 ANQGSEA come from the germline V gene. The CDR3 contains 12 residues. The CDR3 protein is CSVGTVAGEQFF.

J is TRBJ2-2 and V is TRBV5-1; TCRdb indicates TRBD1, and absent DNA this call remains unverified. The CDR3 length is 16 residues. CDR1 and CDR2 (germline): SGHRS, YFSETQ. This CDR3 is CASSGPGHTRTGELFF.

The rearrangement links TRBV20-1 to TRBJ1-2; TCRdb's D call, TRBD1, is unchecked because there is no DNA. The CDR3 extends over 15 amino acids. Per germline, CDR1 DFQATT and CDR2 SNEGSKA (reference sequence). This CDR3 reads CSARTSGTPNYGYTF.

The J gene is TRBJ2-3, the V gene TRBV7-9; lacking DNA, the TRBD1 call made by TCRdb goes unchecked. The CDR3 consists of 16 residues. Per germline, CDR1 SEHNR and CDR2 FQNEAQ (reference sequence). This CDR3 is CASSPPWRAGTDTQYF.

The gene calls are TRBV29-1 and TRBJ1-4. The germline gives CDR1 SQVTM, CDR2 ANQGSEA. The CDR3 is 15 amino acids. The CDR3 protein is CSVEGGSFLNEKLFF.

The chain joins TRBV27 to TRBJ1-2; TCRdb selects TRBD1, and the lack of DNA leaves this call unchecked. CDR1 is MNHEY and CDR2 is SMNVEV in the germline V gene (reference sequence). This CDR3 has 14 amino acids. The CDR3 loop is CASSLLGGEYGYTF.

V gene TRBV10-3 combines with J gene TRBJ2-1; no DNA is available, so the TRBD1 call from TCRdb remains unchecked. CDR1 ENHRY and CDR2 SYGVKD come from the germline V gene. The CDR3 sequence is 15 residues long. The CDR3: CAISGQESSYNEQFF.

The genes are TRBV5-1 and TRBJ2-1. CDR3 size: 16 residues. Germline V lookup: CDR1 SGHRS, CDR2 YFSETQ. CDR3 loop: CASTYTAGGPYNEQFF.

The V call is TRBV9, the J call TRBJ2-5; TCRdb calls TRBD2, which cannot be checked without DNA. CDR1 and CDR2 (germline): SGDLS, YYNGEE. The CDR3 loop spans 16 amino acids. CDR3 sequence: CASGPRAGPTQETQYF. Filled out from reference TRBV9 and TRBJ2-5, the complete variable domain reads DSGVTQTPKHLITATGQRVTLRCSPRSGDLSVYWYQQSLDQGLQFLIQYYNGEERAKGNILERFSAQQFPDLHSELNLSSLELGDSALYFCASGPRAGPTQETQYFGPGTRLLVL.

J is TRBJ2-5 and V is TRBV7-9; TCRdb proposes TRBD2, but this gene call is untestable without DNA. Germline V gives CDR1 SEHNR, CDR2 FQNEAQ (reference sequence). The CDR3 sequence is 15 residues long. CDR3 region: CASSRGGLAPETQYF.

The V and J genes are TRBV20-1 and TRBJ2-2; the D gene TCRdb calls, TRBD2, cannot be checked with no DNA. The CDR3 extends over 17 amino acids. Germline V gene data show CDR1 as DFQATT and CDR2 as SNEGSKA (reference sequence). CDR3 residues: CSAPNPRLAGDYGELFF.

The chain couples TRBV29-1 to TRBJ2-1. The CDR3 has 11 amino acids. CDR1 and CDR2 (germline): SQVTM, ANQGSEA. The CDR3 spells CSVEDRSDTFF.

This sequence joins TRBV21-1 and TRBJ1-2. TRBV21-1 is a pseudogene. CDR3 size: 14 residues. CDR3: CASSPKGQSYGYTF.

The chain has TRBV4-1 and TRBJ2-1. Germline V lookup: CDR1 MGHRA, CDR2 YSYEKL. The CDR3 runs to 12 residues. The CDR3 protein is CASSQEPFEQFF.

The chain recombines TRBV18 with TRBJ1-5; TCRdb indicates TRBD1, and absent DNA this call remains unverified. The CDR3 consists of 15 residues. Per the germline V gene, CDR1 is KGHSH and CDR2 is LQKENI. The CDR3 region is CASSSDRNSNQPQHF.

The rearrangement links TRBV12-3 or TRBV12-4 to TRBJ2-2. The CDR3 extends over 13 amino acids. CDR3 residues: CASSKGSPGELFF.